The next 13 T cell receptor beta chains were all read from a single sample in a study of prognosis after radiotherapy for stage I lung cancer. Two-round multiplex PCR on genomic DNA was the method by which TCR beta CDR3 was amplified. It was primers specific to each TRBV and TRBJ gene that first-round PCR used. MiXCR was run by TCRdb on the multiplex PCR reads, yielding one entry per CDR3 protein. There are fewer than 20,000 distinct CDR3 sequences in the sample; roughly 45% occur only once, and approximately 39% lies in the top ten. Material: PBMCs, obtained before or after stereotactic body radiation therapy (not recorded which). Receptors originate from a donor over 45 with non-small cell lung cancer.

The chain carries TRBV6-1 and TRBJ2-1, with 7 bases matching TRBD1. The germline gives CDR1 MNHNS, CDR2 SASEGT. J lost 7 bases, V lost 6 bases, and 6 bases had no gene match. The CDR3 contains 13 residues. For the CDR3, the DNA is TGTGCCAGCAGCATTGACAGGGAGAATGAGCAGTTCTTC. Translation gives CASSIDRENEQFF.

Regarding this clonotype: This may be a read error: a much more frequent sequence differs by one nucleotide. This chain joins TRBV29-1 and TRBJ2-1; D not certain. V lost 5 bases and J lost 8, with 25 bases in between. The CDR3 extends over 16 amino acids. In germline, CDR1 is SQVTM, CDR2 ANQGSEA. The CDR3 DNA reads as TGCAGCGTTCCTACTTGGCCCCCCTATTGTGATGATGAGCAGTTCTTC. Translating gives CSVPTWPPYCDDEQFF.

The V gene is TRBV6-1, the J gene TRBJ2-3, with unresolved D. CDR1 is MNHNS and CDR2 is SASEGT in the germline V gene. Between the trimmed V and J ends, which lost 4 bases and 1 base, there was a span of 12 bases. CDR3 length equals 15 residues. For the CDR3, the DNA is TGTGCCAGCAGTGGTAGAGTAGCAGGCACAGATACGCAGTATTTT. As protein: CASSGRVAGTDTQYF.

This clonotype was detected ten times or more. The chain links TRBV5-6 to TRBJ2-6; TRBD1 matches 9 bases. The CDR3 extends over 18 amino acids. Germline V CDR1 and CDR2: SGHDT, YYEEEE. V gave up 7 bases and J gave up 0 bases; unmatched junction bases: 11. The CDR3 sequence is CASWTPPGQGSGANVLTF. The CDR3 nucleotides are TGTGCCAGCTGGACCCCACCGGGACAGGGCTCTGGGGCCAACGTCCTGACTTTC.

This chain uses TRBV28 with TRBJ1-2, with TRBD1 matching 9 bases. Germline V gene lookup returns CDR1 MDHEN and CDR2 SYDVKM. This CDR3 contains 13 residues. The J segment lost 10 bases and the V segment lost 11 bases, leaving 14 bases of the junction unmatched. CDR3 nucleotide sequence: TGTGCCGGGGGACAGGGTTACAACTATTTCTACACCTTC. Amino acids: CAGGQGYNYFYTF.

The chain links TRBV19 to TRBJ2-6, with 7 bases that match TRBD1. Germline CDR1 reads LNHDA; CDR2 reads SQIVND (reference sequence). This CDR3 contains 16 residues. V dropped 7 bases and J dropped 6; count of bases not matched to a gene: 12. The CDR3 sequence: CASIITGATVANVLTF. In DNA, the CDR3 is TGTGCCAGTATTATCACAGGGGCTACGGTGGCCAACGTCCTGACTTTC.

Remarks on this clonotype: The final CDR3 position lacks the conserved phenylalanine or tryptophan, pointing to a likely read error. V and J are TRBV6-1 and TRBJ1-1, with D perhaps matching TRBD1 (5 bases). V was clipped by 6 bases and J by 5 bases, with 13 bases between them. The germline V gene encodes CDR1 MNHNS and CDR2 SASEGT. There are 13 residues in the CDR3. The CDR3 DNA sequence: TGTGCCAGCAGCAGAGACAGAAAAACTGAAGCTTTCCTT. Its protein is CASSRDRKTEAFL.

A word on this clonotype: This sequence is one base from a far larger clone and is likely a read error. The chain joins TRBV6-5 to TRBJ1-6; 8 bases are a match to TRBD1. With V trimmed by 4 bases and J by 9 bases, 8 bases remained unmatched. The CDR3 totals 15 residues. Looked up from germline, CDR1 is MNHEY and CDR2 is SVGAGI. The CDR3 is CASSSPGGRGSPLHF. In DNA form, the CDR3 reads TGTGCCAGCAGTTCCCCAGGGGGCAGAGGTTCACCCCTCCACTTT.

This clonotype was counted at least ten times. The rearrangement joins TRBV20-1 to TRBJ2-7; D is undetermined. V lost 3 bases and J lost 4, with 10 bases in between. The germline V gene has CDR1 DFQATT and CDR2 SNEGSKA (reference sequence). There are 12 residues in the CDR3. In nucleotides, the CDR3 is TGCAGTGCTAGTTCCGGACCGTACGAGCAGTACTTC. Translating gives CSASSGPYEQYF.

Many counts were recorded for this clonotype. The J gene is TRBJ2-7, the V gene TRBV19, with D perhaps matching TRBD1 (5 bases). Germline CDR1 is LNHDA and CDR2 is SQIVND (reference sequence). The CDR3 extends over 13 amino acids. Trimming removed 5 bases from V and 2 bases from J, with 10 bases in between. The CDR3 here is CASSSTEAYEQYF. CDR3 in DNA: TGTGCCAGTAGTTCGACAGAAGCCTACGAGCAGTACTTC.

This clonotype was observed at least ten times. This chain connects TRBV7-3 to TRBJ2-3; 9 nucleotides match TRBD2. V lost 2 bases to trimming and J lost 1 base; unmatched junction nucleotides: 4. Germline V lookup: CDR1 SGHTA, CDR2 FQGTGA. The CDR3 is 16 residues long. The CDR3 sequence: CASSLWASGGTDTQYF. The CDR3, as DNA: TGTGCCAGCAGCTTATGGGCTAGCGGGGGCACAGATACGCAGTATTTT.

This clonotype was seen more than once but under ten times. Just one base apart from a much larger clone, this may be a read error. CDR3 amino acids: CASSVSPGGNEQYF. In nucleotides, the CDR3 is TGTGCCAGCAGCGTATCCCCGGGGGGCAACGAGCAGTACTTC. This chain connects TRBV7-8 to TRBJ2-7, with D maybe TRBD2 (7 bases). The CDR3 runs 14 residues. Germline CDR1 is SGHVS and CDR2 is FQNEAQ. Trimming took off 5 bases at V and 5 bases at J, with 16 bases between the two ends.

As for this clonotype: A junction end diverges from the germline sequence, so it may reflect a read error. This chain uses TRBV27 with TRBJ1-5, with 10 nucleotides matching TRBD1. Germline lookup yields CDR1 MNHEY and CDR2 SMNVEV (reference sequence). The CDR3 length is 16 residues. This CDR3 reads CASSRQGAGGNQPHHF. The CDR3, as DNA: TGTGCCAGCAGCCGACAGGGGGCAGGAGGCAATCAGCCCCATCATTTT.